This TCR beta chain was identified in a study of control samples from healthy donors and cancer patients. Produced via immunoSEQ multiplex PCR; TCRdb's table is partial and in-frame only. The sample has about 80,000 clones; roughly 91% are singletons. CDR1 SEHNR and CDR2 FQNEAQ come from the germline V gene (reference sequence). V lost 0 bases to trimming and J lost 4 bases; unmatched junction nucleotides: 4. The CDR3 runs to 15 residues. The specimen was blood. This sequence joins TRBV7-9 and TRBJ1-1; 8 nucleotides match TRBD1. The source is a man between 45 and 60 years old in good health. This CDR3 reads CASSLAQGAPTEAFF. The CDR3 region has the DNA TGTGCCAGCAGCTTAGCGCAGGGGGCGCCCACTGAAGCTTTCTTT.